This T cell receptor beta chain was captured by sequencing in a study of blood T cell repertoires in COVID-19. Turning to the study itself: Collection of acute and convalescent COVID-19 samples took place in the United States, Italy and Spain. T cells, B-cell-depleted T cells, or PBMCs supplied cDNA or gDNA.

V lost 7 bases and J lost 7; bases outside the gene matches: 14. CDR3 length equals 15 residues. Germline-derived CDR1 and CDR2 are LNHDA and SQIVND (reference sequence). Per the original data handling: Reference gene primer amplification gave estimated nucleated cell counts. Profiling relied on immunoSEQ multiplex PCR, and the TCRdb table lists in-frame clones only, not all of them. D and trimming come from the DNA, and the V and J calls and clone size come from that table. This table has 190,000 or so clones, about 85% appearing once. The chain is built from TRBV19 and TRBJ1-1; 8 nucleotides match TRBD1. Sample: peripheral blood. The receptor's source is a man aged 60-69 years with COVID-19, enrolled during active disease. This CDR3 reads CASISGGTQGGEAFF. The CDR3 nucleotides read TGTGCCAGTATTTCCGGTGGAACACAGGGGGGTGAAGCTTTCTTT.